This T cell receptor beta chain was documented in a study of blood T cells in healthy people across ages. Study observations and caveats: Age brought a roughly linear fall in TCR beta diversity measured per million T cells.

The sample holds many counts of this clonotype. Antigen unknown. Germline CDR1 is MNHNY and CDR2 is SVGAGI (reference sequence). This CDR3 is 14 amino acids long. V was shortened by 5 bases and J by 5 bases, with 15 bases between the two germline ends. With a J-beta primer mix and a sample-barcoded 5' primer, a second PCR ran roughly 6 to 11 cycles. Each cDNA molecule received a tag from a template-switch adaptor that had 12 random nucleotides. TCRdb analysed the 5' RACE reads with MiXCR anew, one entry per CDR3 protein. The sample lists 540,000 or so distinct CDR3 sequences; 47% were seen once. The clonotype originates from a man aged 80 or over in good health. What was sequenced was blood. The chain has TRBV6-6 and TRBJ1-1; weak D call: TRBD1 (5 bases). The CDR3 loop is CASSAGLGFTEAFF. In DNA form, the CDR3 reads TGTGCCAGCAGTGCGGGACTTGGGTTTACTGAAGCTTTCTTT.